Listed here are 18 T cell receptor beta chains from one sample, sequenced in a study of blood T cell repertoires in COVID-19. Data came from immunoSEQ multiplex PCR; TCRdb stores just in-frame clones and leaves some out. The profile shows some 400,000 clones, 70% to 90% of them singletons. The sample was peripheral blood. These receptors were collected from a human donor in a cohort sampled during active COVID-19.

The table lists this clone with many counts. The chain uses TRBV6-4 and TRBJ2-2, with D possibly being TRBD2 (6 bases). The V and J ends lost 2 bases and 2 bases respectively, with 6 bases between them. The CDR3 covers 14 residues. The V gene's germline CDR1 is MRHNA and CDR2 SNTAGT. DNA for the CDR3: TGTGCCAGCAGTGACGGGACTAACACCGGGGAGCTGTTTTTT. Translation gives CASSDGTNTGELFF.

The chain couples TRBV9 to TRBJ1-4; TRBD1 might be the D (6 bases). V lost 0 bases, J lost 6 bases, and 12 bases lay in between. This CDR3 contains 15 residues. The germline CDR1 and CDR2 sequences are SGDLS and YYNGEE. The DNA for the CDR3 is TGTGCCAGCAGCGTAGGTGGGGGGGCGGATGAAAAACTGTTTTTT. It yields the protein CASSVGGGADEKLFF.

Notes on this clone: Its ends do not fully match the called genes, so a read error is possible. J is TRBJ2-1 and V is TRBV5-4, with D possibly matching TRBD1 (5 bases). The CDR3 is 16 residues long. CDR1 SGHNT and CDR2 YYREEE come from the germline V gene (reference sequence). The CDR3 sequence: CASSQLGLGVDNQQFF. CDR3 DNA sequence: TGTGCCAGCAGCCAGCTTGGGCTAGGGGTGGACAATCAGCAGTTCTTC.

The chain couples TRBV3-1 (or the pseudogene TRBV3-2) to TRBJ2-7; TRBD2 might be the D (6 bases). V was trimmed by 2 bases and J by 7 bases, leaving 15 bases between them. Germline V gene data show CDR1 as LGHDT and CDR2 as YNNKEL (reference sequence). The CDR3 covers 14 residues. This chain's CDR3 is CASSQTLANGEQYF. In nucleotides, the CDR3 is TGTGCCAGCAGCCAAACTCTAGCGAACGGGGAGCAGTACTTC.

The gene calls are TRBV5-5 and TRBJ1-3, with D uncertain. Germline CDR1 reads SGHKS; CDR2 reads YYEKEE (reference sequence). Between the trimmed V and J ends, which lost 3 bases and 2 bases, there was a span of 15 bases. The CDR3 has 16 amino acids. The CDR3: CASSSGPLNTGNTIYF. The CDR3 DNA sequence: TGTGCCAGCAGCTCAGGCCCGTTGAATACTGGAAACACCATATATTTT. Based on the CDR3 plus reference TRBV5-5 and TRBJ1-3, the full variable domain is DAGVTQSPTHLIKTRGQQVTLRCSPISGHKSVSWYQQVLGQGPQFIFQYYEKEERGRGNFPDRFSARQFPNYSSELNVNALLLGDSALYLCASSSGPLNTGNTIYFGEGSWLTVV.

The chain joins TRBV6-5 to TRBJ2-3; 9 nucleotides match TRBD2. The CDR3 loop spans 14 amino acids. Per germline, CDR1 MNHEY and CDR2 SVGAGI. J lost 4 bases, V lost 7 bases, and 6 bases had no gene match. The CDR3 spells CASTPGLAADTQYF. DNA of the CDR3: TGTGCCAGCACTCCGGGACTAGCCGCAGATACGCAGTATTTT.

The gene calls are TRBV5-4 and TRBJ1-6, with TRBD1 matching over 7 bases. This CDR3 has 15 amino acids. In germline, CDR1 is SGHNT, CDR2 YYREEE (reference sequence). J lost 9 bases, V lost 0 bases, and 6 bases had no gene match. The CDR3 sequence is CASSLAGTVGSPLHF. In DNA, the CDR3 is TGTGCCAGCAGCTTGGCCGGGACAGTTGGTTCACCCCTCCACTTT.

V usage is TRBV7-2 and J usage is TRBJ2-3; TRBD2 might be the D (7 bases). In germline, CDR1 is SGHTA, CDR2 FQGNSA. V lost 4 bases, J lost 1 base, and 12 bases lay in between. The CDR3 is 15 amino acids. Here the CDR3 DNA reads TGTGCCAGCAGCTGGAGGGGGGGAGGCACAGATACGCAGTATTTT. Translated, it gives CASSWRGGGTDTQYF.

This rearrangement joins TRBV7-3 to TRBJ2-1; D ambiguous. Trimming removed 3 bases from V and 1 base from J, with 4 bases in between. CDR1 and CDR2 from the germline V gene are SGHTA and FQGTGA. CDR3 length: 13 amino acids. The CDR3 protein is CASSLTSYNEQFF. Written as DNA, the CDR3 is TGTGCCAGCAGCTTGACTTCCTACAATGAGCAGTTCTTC.

This chain joins TRBV5-5 and TRBJ2-3; D is ambiguous. Germline V lookup: CDR1 SGHKS, CDR2 YYEKEE (reference sequence). V lost 4 bases and J 6 bases, leaving 9 bases between the germline ends. The CDR3 contains 12 residues. CDR3 in amino acids: CASSRTADTQYF. CDR3 DNA sequence: TGTGCCAGCAGCCGTACTGCGGATACGCAGTATTTT. Variable domain in full (rest from reference TRBV5-5 and TRBJ2-3): DAGVTQSPTHLIKTRGQQVTLRCSPISGHKSVSWYQQVLGQGPQFIFQYYEKEERGRGNFPDRFSARQFPNYSSELNVNALLLGDSALYLCASSRTADTQYFGPGTRLTVL.

This rearrangement joins TRBV3-1 (or the pseudogene TRBV3-2) to TRBJ2-5; 8 bases match TRBD1. CDR3 length: 16 amino acids. The germline V gene has CDR1 LGHDT and CDR2 YNNKEL (reference sequence). V shed 1 base, J shed 5 bases, and the junction held 9 bases outside the gene matches. CDR3 nucleotide sequence: TGTGCCAGCAGCCAAGGACCCCGGACAGGGCGGGAGACCCAGTACTTC. This gives the protein CASSQGPRTGRETQYF.

This rearrangement joins TRBV6-5 to TRBJ1-5, with D maybe TRBD1 (6 bases). Germline lookup yields CDR1 MNHEY and CDR2 SVGAGI. The V and J ends lost 5 bases and 4 bases respectively, with 15 bases between them. The CDR3 is made up of 15 amino acids. The CDR3 DNA reads as TGTGCCAGCAGTCCACAGGGCCTTACGAATCAGCCCCAGCATTTT. This encodes CASSPQGLTNQPQHF.

The V and J genes are TRBV7-9 and TRBJ1-3, with a tentative D call TRBD1 (6 bases). Trimming stripped 4 bases from V and 7 bases from J, with 14 bases between. The germline V gene encodes CDR1 SEHNR and CDR2 FQNEAQ (reference sequence). This CDR3 is 14 amino acids long. The CDR3 region is CASSWDMVRNTIYF. The CDR3 bases are TGTGCCAGCAGCTGGGACATGGTGCGGAACACCATATATTTT.

The chain carries TRBV5-1 and TRBJ1-1, with TRBD1 identical over 9 bases. This CDR3 is built from 14 residues. The ends lost 0 bases at V and 5 bases at J; junction bases unmatched: 2. CDR1 SGHRS and CDR2 YFSETQ come from the germline V gene. The CDR3: CASSLDRGQTEAFF. The CDR3 DNA sequence: TGCGCCAGCAGCTTGGACAGGGGGCAGACTGAAGCTTTCTTT.

With respect to this clone: Here the CDR3 omits its conserved ending phenylalanine or tryptophan, so a read error is the likely source. Because the CDR3's place on the DNA is in doubt, the DNA is left out and the CDR3 is given as listed by TCRdb. The V and J genes are TRBV12-3 or TRBV12-4 and TRBJ1-2. Counting both end residues, the CDR3 totals 11 amino acids. The CDR3 reads CASSLSGGPVV.

V gene TRBV4-1 combines with J gene TRBJ2-3; 14 bases line up with TRBD2. The V segment lost 4 bases and the J segment 5 bases; nucleotides outside the gene matches: 14. CDR1 and CDR2 from the germline V gene are MGHRA and YSYEKL. This CDR3 is 19 amino acids long. CDR3 nucleotides: TGCGCCAGCAGCCGGGAAGCCCCGGGACTAGCGGGAGTCAGAGATACGCAGTATTTT. Encoded protein: CASSREAPGLAGVRDTQYF.

The CDR3 coding sequence is TGTGCCAGCAGCCAAGAGGGGGGGTTTGCAGATTCACCCCTCCACTTT. It specifies CASSQEGGFADSPLHF. This rearrangement joins TRBV3-1 (or the pseudogene TRBV3-2) to TRBJ1-6; possible D gene TRBD1, 5 bases. Germline loops: CDR1 LGHDT, CDR2 YNNKEL (reference sequence). V was clipped by 0 bases and J by 8 bases, with 14 bases between them. This CDR3 comprises 16 residues.

V usage is TRBV19 and J usage is TRBJ2-2, with 9 bases that match TRBD2. CDR1 LNHDA and CDR2 SQIVND come from the germline V gene (reference sequence). The CDR3 contains 17 residues. V dropped 3 bases and J dropped 2; count of bases not matched to a gene: 7. In DNA form, the CDR3 reads TGTGCCAGTAGTATTTGGGGGCTAGCGGGAAACACCGGGGAGCTGTTTTTT. Translation gives CASSIWGLAGNTGELFF.